This entry describes one TCR beta chain. The CDR3 is made up of 16 amino acids. Trimming shortened V by 0 bases and J by 2 bases, and 12 bases separated the two germline ends. Per germline, CDR1 SGHNT and CDR2 YYREEE (reference sequence). This entry comes from a study of shared clonotypes between healthy human individuals. Method: immunoSEQ multiplex PCR; TCRdb's copy keeps in-frame clones and lacks some. In the table there are around 240,000 clones, about 65% of which are singletons. The sequenced material came from memory CD4+ T cells sorted from blood. Stated subset: CD45RA-negative fraction. The receptor was isolated from a man under 40 in good health. The gene calls are TRBV5-4 and TRBJ1-5; no clear D gene. The CDR3 reads CASSLEGGFGNQPQHF. Here the CDR3 DNA reads TGTGCCAGCAGCTTGGAGGGTGGTTTTGGCAATCAGCCCCAGCATTTT.